Below are 26 T cell receptor beta chains sequenced from a single sample in a study of identical twins. TCRdb analysed the 5' RACE reads with MiXCR anew, one entry per CDR3 protein. The sample carries hundreds of thousands of distinct CDR3 sequences, 24% recorded once. These records were also assigned to another study, of T cells expressing NK-cell markers.

The sequenced sample consisted of CD4+ T cells sorted from blood. These receptors originate from a woman aged 18 to 35 in good health.

V is TRBV24-1 and J is TRBJ2-5, with TRBD2 matching over 8 bases. The CDR3 is made up of 15 amino acids. The V segment lost 4 bases and the J segment 2 bases; nucleotides outside the gene matches: 5. Germline CDR1 is KGHDR and CDR2 is SFDVKD. The CDR3 sequence is CATSEGTSLQETQYF. The CDR3 DNA is TGTGCCACCAGTGAGGGGACTAGTCTACAAGAGACCCAGTACTTC.

This sequence joins TRBV3-1 and TRBJ1-1; a possible D gene is TRBD1 (5 bases). V lost 5 bases and J 1 base, leaving 8 bases between the germline ends. The germline V gene encodes CDR1 LGHDT and CDR2 YNNKEL (reference sequence). This CDR3 has 13 amino acids. The CDR3 sequence: CASSTRGNTEAFF. The CDR3 coding sequence is TGTGCCAGCAGCACGAGGGGGAACACTGAAGCTTTCTTT.

This clonotype was seen more than once but under ten times. This chain uses TRBV20-1 with TRBJ1-1; D not resolved. There are 12 residues in the CDR3. V lost 1 base to trimming and J lost 4 bases, with 7 bases between them. Germline CDR1 DFQATT, CDR2 SNEGSKA (reference sequence). This chain's CDR3 is CSARGRVTEAFF. CDR3 nucleotide sequence: TGCAGTGCTAGAGGGAGGGTCACTGAAGCTTTCTTT.

Note on this clonotype: One end of the junction does not line up with germline, which may come from a read error. The chain recombines TRBV10-3 with TRBJ1-3; no clear D gene. The CDR3 totals 15 residues. From germline, CDR1 is ENHRY and CDR2 SYGVKD. As DNA, the CDR3 is TGTGCCACCAGTGACGAGAGACGATCTGGAAACACCATATATTTT. It yields the protein CATSDERRSGNTIYF.

The V gene is TRBV2, the J gene TRBJ2-5; the D is unclear. CDR3 size: 11 residues. Germline V CDR1 and CDR2: SNHLY, FYNNEI. With 11 bases removed from V and 5 bases from J, the gap between germline ends came to 12 bases. CDR3 nucleotides: TGTGCCGGTGAGGAGTCGGAGACCCAGTACTTC. Translation: CAGEESETQYF.

In its sample, this clonotype was seen a few times. This chain uses TRBV5-5 with TRBJ1-1; D gene ambiguous. From germline, CDR1 is SGHKS and CDR2 YYEKEE (reference sequence). The length of the CDR3 is 13 residues. V lost 4 bases to trimming and J lost 8 bases, with 15 bases between them. CDR3 region: CASSKPYPTEAFF. The CDR3 DNA reads as TGTGCCAGCAGCAAACCTTACCCGACAGAAGCTTTCTTT. Full variable domain (outside the CDR3, taken from reference TRBV5-5 and TRBJ1-1): DAGVTQSPTHLIKTRGQQVTLRCSPISGHKSVSWYQQVLGQGPQFIFQYYEKEERGRGNFPDRFSARQFPNYSSELNVNALLLGDSALYLCASSKPYPTEAFFGQGTRLTVV.

The rearrangement uses TRBV30 and TRBJ1-1; D unclear. CDR3 size: 13 residues. Trimming pared 2 bases from V and 5 bases from J, leaving 12 bases between. Germline loops: CDR1 GTSNPN, CDR2 SVGIG (reference sequence). The CDR3 DNA reads as TGTGCCTGGAGTTTGGAGGGAGAAACTGAAGCTTTCTTT. Translation: CAWSLEGETEAFF.

V usage is TRBV5-1 and J usage is TRBJ1-6; D not resolved. The CDR3 runs to 14 residues. The V gene lost 0 bases and the J gene lost 7 bases, with 8 bases spanning the gap. Germline CDR1 and CDR2: SGHRS and YFSETQ. CDR3 in DNA: TGCGCCAGCAGCTTGGTGGCTCCGAATTCACCCCTCCACTTT. Amino acid sequence: CASSLVAPNSPLHF.

This clonotype was detected a few times. V usage is TRBV5-1 and J usage is TRBJ1-1; D is ambiguous. The CDR3 loop spans 13 amino acids. CDR1 SGHRS and CDR2 YFSETQ come from the germline V gene. V lost 3 bases to trimming and J lost 7 bases, with 13 bases between them. Here the CDR3 reads CASSWNERVEAFF. In DNA, the CDR3 is TGCGCCAGCAGCTGGAACGAGCGTGTTGAAGCTTTCTTT.

The V call is TRBV7-6, the J call TRBJ2-7; 8 bases fit TRBD2. The germline V gene has CDR1 SGHVS and CDR2 FNYEAQ. The ends lost 1 base at V and 7 bases at J; junction bases unmatched: 9. This CDR3 is 15 amino acids long. CDR3 sequence (DNA): TGTGCCAGCAGCTTAGTACTAGCGGCCGCTAGTGAGCAGTACTTC. It translates to CASSLVLAAASEQYF.

This chain links TRBV6-2 or TRBV6-3 with TRBJ2-7; D unresolved. Trimming left V 4 bases short and J 1 base short, with 8 bases between. The CDR3 is 13 amino acids. Germline assignment: CDR1 MNHEY and CDR2 SVGEGT. The CDR3 region is CASSFTLSYEQYF. In DNA, the CDR3 is TGTGCCAGCAGTTTCACCCTTTCCTACGAGCAGTACTTC.

The chain recombines TRBV5-1 with TRBJ2-7; 8 positions match TRBD2. CDR3 length equals 15 residues. Unmatched junction bases numbered 9, after V lost 0 bases and J lost 7 bases. CDR1 and CDR2 from the germline V gene are SGHRS and YFSETQ. The CDR3 loop is CASSLVVAGSLEQYF. Here the CDR3 DNA reads TGCGCCAGCAGCTTGGTCGTAGCGGGATCATTGGAGCAGTACTTC.

This clonotype came up a few times. V usage is TRBV6-1 and J usage is TRBJ2-7; 13 bases are shared with TRBD2. The CDR3 length is 14 residues. Looked up from germline, CDR1 is MNHNS and CDR2 is SASEGT. V dropped 6 bases and J dropped 5; count of bases not matched to a gene: 4. The CDR3 reads CASRETSGRDEQYF. The CDR3 DNA follows: TGTGCCAGCAGGGAAACTAGCGGGAGGGACGAGCAGTACTTC.

This clonotype was counted only a few times. The J gene is TRBJ2-3, the V gene TRBV18; D is unresolved. Germline-derived CDR1 and CDR2 are KGHSH and LQKENI. V was cut by 6 bases and J by 0 bases, with 19 bases left in between. The CDR3 length is 17 residues. The CDR3, as DNA: TGTGCCAGCTCTTACGGCTCCCGGGCGGCTAGCACAGATACGCAGTATTTT. Translating gives CASSYGSRAASTDTQYF.

This clonotype was observed a few times. This chain joins TRBV5-1 and TRBJ2-7; D ambiguous. The CDR3 covers 13 residues. V gave up 0 bases and J gave up 7 bases, with 11 bases separating them. CDR1 and CDR2 (germline): SGHRS, YFSETQ. The CDR3 loop reads CASSLELGVEQYF. The CDR3 region has the DNA TGCGCCAGCAGCTTGGAACTTGGCGTGGAGCAGTACTTC. Using reference TRBV5-1 and TRBJ2-7 for the parts outside the CDR3, the full variable domain is KAGVTQTPRYLIKTRGQQVTLSCSPISGHRSVSWYQQTPGQGLQFLFEYFSETQRNKGNFPGRFSGRQFSNSRSEMNVSTLELGDSALYLCASSLELGVEQYFGPGTRLTVT.

The J gene is TRBJ2-2, the V gene TRBV20-1; D is unclear. Germline V gene sequence: CDR1 DFQATT, CDR2 SNEGSKA (reference sequence). V was cut by 2 bases and J by 4 bases, with 11 bases left in between. The CDR3 runs to 14 residues. The CDR3 nucleotides read TGCAGTGCTAGACCTATAAGTTTCACCGGGGAGCTGTTTTTT. Residues: CSARPISFTGELFF.

This chain joins TRBV5-1 and TRBJ2-1; the match to TRBD2 covers 8 bases. CDR1 and CDR2 from the germline V gene are SGHRS and YFSETQ. The CDR3 length is 15 residues. V dropped 4 bases and J dropped 4; count of bases not matched to a gene: 7. The CDR3 is CASSPGLGEYNEQFF. The CDR3 DNA reads as TGCGCCAGCAGCCCGGGACTAGGGGAGTACAATGAGCAGTTCTTC. The entire variable domain, with the rest obtained from reference TRBV5-1 and TRBJ2-1, is as follows: KAGVTQTPRYLIKTRGQQVTLSCSPISGHRSVSWYQQTPGQGLQFLFEYFSETQRNKGNFPGRFSGRQFSNSRSEMNVSTLELGDSALYLCASSPGLGEYNEQFFGPGTRLTVL.

This chain connects TRBV7-3 to TRBJ2-7; possible D gene TRBD2, 6 bases. From germline, CDR1 is SGHTA and CDR2 FQGTGA. The CDR3 has 14 residues. Trimming took off 4 bases at V and 4 bases at J, with 14 bases between the two ends. In nucleotides, the CDR3 is TGTGCCAGCAGCTCCTCAAGCGGGTCTTACGAGCAGTACTTC. It translates to CASSSSSGSYEQYF.

The chain joins TRBV6-1 to TRBJ2-7, with 8 bases matching TRBD2. The CDR3 extends over 15 amino acids. With V trimmed by 4 bases and J by 0 bases, 5 bases remained unmatched. CDR1 and CDR2 (germline): MNHNS, SASEGT. In nucleotides, the CDR3 is TGTGCCAGCAGTGCCGGGAGGGCCTTCTCCTACGAGCAGTACTTC. It yields the protein CASSAGRAFSYEQYF.

This clonotype has more than one count but fewer than ten. The rearrangement uses TRBV5-1 and TRBJ1-6; D call uncertain. The CDR3 covers 13 residues. Germline V gene sequence: CDR1 SGHRS, CDR2 YFSETQ. Trimming cost V 1 base and J 6 bases, with 5 bases left between them. CDR3 region: CASSLWGNSPLHF. The CDR3 nucleotides read TGCGCCAGCAGCTTGTGGGGTAATTCACCCCTCCACTTT.

This rearrangement joins TRBV4-3 to TRBJ1-4; D gene unclear. The CDR3 extends over 13 amino acids. The V and J ends lost 0 bases and 8 bases respectively, with 7 bases between them. Germline assignment: CDR1 LGHNA and CDR2 YSLEER. The CDR3 DNA sequence: TGCGCCAGCAGCCAAGATAGTGAAGAAAAACTGTTTTTT. It specifies CASSQDSEEKLFF.

The table lists this clonotype with a few counts. V is TRBV6-1 and J is TRBJ2-6; a weak D match, TRBD1 (6 bases). The CDR3 is 17 amino acids. Germline V lookup: CDR1 MNHNS, CDR2 SASEGT. Trimming took 5 bases from V and 0 from J, leaving 14 bases between them. The CDR3 bases are TGTGCCAGCAGTCGACAGGCCTTAAGCTCTGGGGCCAACGTCCTGACTTTC. Its protein is CASSRQALSSGANVLTF.

This clonotype was picked up many times. The V gene is TRBV6-5, the J gene TRBJ1-2, with TRBD1 matching 8 bases. This CDR3 spans 12 amino acids. Germline lookup yields CDR1 MNHEY and CDR2 SVGAGI. V dropped 6 bases and J dropped 8; count of bases not matched to a gene: 5. The CDR3 loop reads CASSPGQGGYTF. CDR3 nucleotide sequence: TGTGCCAGCAGCCCCGGACAGGGAGGCTACACCTTC.

The sample holds a few counts of this clonotype. The genes are TRBV7-2 and TRBJ2-4; D possibly corresponds to TRBD2 (5 bases). The V and J ends lost 5 bases and 0 bases respectively, with 17 bases between them. The germline CDR1 and CDR2 sequences are SGHTA and FQGNSA. The CDR3 is made up of 17 amino acids. CDR3 region: CASSPRASFLAKNIQYF. CDR3 DNA sequence: TGTGCCAGCAGCCCGCGGGCCTCATTTTTAGCCAAAAACATTCAGTACTTC.

This clonotype was observed a handful of times. The chain has TRBV2 and TRBJ2-3, with D possibly matching TRBD1 (5 bases). From germline, CDR1 is SNHLY and CDR2 FYNNEI. The V end was cut by 6 bases, the J end by 1 base, with 11 bases between. CDR3 length equals 14 residues. The CDR3 bases are TGTGCCAGCAGGTATGGGGCAGGCACAGATACGCAGTATTTT. Protein product: CASRYGAGTDTQYF.

The chain recombines TRBV2 with TRBJ1-2; 8 bases map to TRBD1. Germline V gene lookup returns CDR1 SNHLY and CDR2 FYNNEI. J gave up 4 bases and V 2 bases, and 9 bases lay outside the gene matches. This CDR3 spans 16 amino acids. The CDR3 loop reads CASSETGRGPTYGYTF. Written as DNA, the CDR3 is TGTGCCAGCAGTGAAACTGGCAGGGGGCCAACCTATGGCTACACCTTC.